The following is a T cell receptor (beta chain) sequence with its context. One end of the junction varies from germline; a read error may be responsible. This sample is drawn from a study of cytomegalovirus exposure and HLA in healthy donors. The length of the CDR3 is 13 residues. In germline, CDR1 is SGHRS, CDR2 YFSETQ. Both 60 Vbeta primers and 13 Jbeta primers went into the PCR. Sequenced by immunoSEQ multiplex PCR; TCRdb stores in-frame clones only, minus some. The sample carries approximately 150,000 clones, about 80% recorded once. The origin of this receptor is a man aged 35 to 55 in good health and CMV-seronegative. Sequenced material: PBMCs. The V and J genes are TRBV5-1 and TRBJ2-1; 8 bases are a match to TRBD1. The CDR3 region has the DNA TGCGCCACCAGCGACAGGGGTAGGAATGAGCAGTTCTTC. It is translated as CATSDRGRNEQFF.